Following are 27 T cell receptor beta chains from one sample sequenced in a study of blood T cells in healthy people across ages. A second PCR, run for about 7 to 12 cycles, used a sample-barcoded 5' primer plus a J-beta primer mix. TCRdb called the 5' RACE reads again in MiXCR, with one record for every CDR3 protein. Here the sample spans some 1.1 million distinct CDR3 sequences, 35% to 45% being singletons. The source material was blood. Receptors were obtained from a man between 18 and 29 years old in good health.

In its sample, this clonotype was seen a few times. This chain joins TRBV4-2 and TRBJ1-2; no reliable D call. The CDR3 totals 16 residues. The germline V and J ends were trimmed by 0 bases and 2 bases, with 13 bases remaining between them. Germline values: CDR1 LGHNA, CDR2 YNFKEQ. The CDR3, as DNA: TGTGCCAGCAGCCAAGAATGGCCTGGGAGAAACTATGGCTACACCTTC. This encodes CASSQEWPGRNYGYTF.

J is TRBJ2-3 and V is TRBV2, with D possibly being TRBD1 (6 bases). Trimming pared 6 bases from V and 1 base from J, leaving 14 bases between. This CDR3 spans 15 amino acids. Germline CDR1 is SNHLY and CDR2 is FYNNEI. This CDR3 is CASRRRGIGTDTQYF. For the CDR3, the DNA is TGTGCCAGCAGAAGAAGGGGGATAGGCACAGATACGCAGTATTTT.

The chain combines TRBV20-1 with TRBJ1-2, with 7 bases that match TRBD1. The junction had 10 bases not matched to a gene; V was cut back by 6 bases and J by 6 bases. This CDR3 is 13 amino acids long. The germline CDR1 and CDR2 sequences are DFQATT and SNEGSKA (reference sequence). The CDR3 region has the DNA TGCAGTGCGGACACGACAGGGCTTGATGGCTACACCTTC. This codes for CSADTTGLDGYTF.

On this clonotype itself: One junction end disagrees with the germline gene, perhaps due to a read error. The V and J genes are TRBV7-2 and TRBJ1-4; D is perhaps TRBD1 (6 bases). CDR1 and CDR2 from the germline V gene are SGHTA and FQGNSA. CDR3 length: 13 residues. Here the CDR3 reads CAGSLQGGEKLFF. CDR3 nucleotides: TGTGCCGGCAGCTTACAGGGAGGTGAAAAACTGTTTTTT.

To note about this clonotype: A read error may be the cause here, since a much bigger clone is one base away. V gene TRBV20-1 combines with J gene TRBJ2-3, with 8 bases matching TRBD1. Germline V lookup: CDR1 DFQATT, CDR2 SNEGSKA (reference sequence). The CDR3 spans 14 residues. The CDR3: CSASPGQGTDAQYF. The CDR3 region has the DNA TGCAGTGCTAGCCCCGGACAGGGAACAGATGCGCAGTATTTT.

V usage is TRBV2 and J usage is TRBJ2-1; weak D call: TRBD2 (6 bases). The V gene's germline CDR1 is SNHLY and CDR2 FYNNEI. The CDR3 has 16 residues. The V end lost 4 bases, the J end lost 0 bases, and 13 bases lay between the germline ends. The CDR3 bases are TGTGCCAGCAGTGGGGGCGGGGCAAGCTCCTACAATGAGCAGTTCTTC. Protein: CASSGGGASSYNEQFF. The variable domain in full, with the rest retrieved from reference TRBV2 and TRBJ2-1, is EPEVTQTPSHQVTQMGQEVILRCVPISNHLYFYWYRQILGQKVEFLVSFYNNEISEKSEIFDDQFSVERPDGSNFTLKIRSTKLEDSAMYFCASSGGGASSYNEQFFGPGTRLTVL.

The gene calls are TRBV3-1 and TRBJ1-6; tentative D call: TRBD1 (6 bases). Germline values: CDR1 LGHDT, CDR2 YNNKEL (reference sequence). V gave up 0 bases and J gave up 9 bases, with 12 bases separating them. The length of the CDR3 is 15 residues. The CDR3 here is CASSQEGGGASPLHF. CDR3 bases: TGTGCCAGCAGCCAAGAGGGGGGGGGCGCTTCACCCCTCCACTTT. Full variable domain (remainder filled in from reference TRBV3-1 and TRBJ1-6): DTAVSQTPKYLVTQMGNDKSIKCEQNLGHDTMYWYKQDSKKFLKIMFSYNNKELIINETVPNRFSPKSPDKAHLNLHINSLELGDSAVYFCASSQEGGGASPLHFGNGTRLTVT.

The chain has TRBV20-1 and TRBJ2-5, with D unclear. V lost 1 base and J lost 12, with 3 bases in between. Germline lookup yields CDR1 DFQATT and CDR2 SNEGSKA (reference sequence). This CDR3 is 8 amino acids long. CDR3 region: CSARAEYF. As DNA, the CDR3 is TGCAGTGCTAGAGCGGAGTACTTC.

This clonotype was seen only a few times. The V call is TRBV5-1, the J call TRBJ1-2; D is unresolved. The CDR3 extends over 14 amino acids. Trimming shortened V by 1 base and J by 6 bases, and 13 bases separated the two germline ends. Germline values: CDR1 SGHRS, CDR2 YFSETQ. Here the CDR3 DNA reads TGCGCCAGCAGCTTGCTGGCGGCTTCCGATGGCTACACCTTC. It is translated as CASSLLAASDGYTF.

This clonotype was counted a few times. The rearrangement links TRBV7-2 to TRBJ2-3; 11 bases fit TRBD2. The CDR3 is made up of 16 amino acids. The V gene end was trimmed by 3 bases and the J gene end by 8 bases; junction bases not matched to a gene: 10. Germline loops: CDR1 SGHTA, CDR2 FQGNSA. The CDR3 region has the DNA TGTGCCAGCAGCTTGACTAGCGGGGACCTGCAGGGTACGCAGTATTTT. It translates to CASSLTSGDLQGTQYF.

The V and J genes are TRBV3-1 and TRBJ1-1; no firm D call. The CDR3 totals 14 residues. In germline, CDR1 is LGHDT, CDR2 YNNKEL (reference sequence). Trimming pared 0 bases from V and 5 bases from J, leaving 10 bases between. The CDR3 DNA is TGTGCCAGCAGCCAAGAGGACGGCAAAACTGAAGCTTTCTTT. Translating gives CASSQEDGKTEAFF.

This chain links TRBV4-3 with TRBJ1-4; unclear D gene. CDR3 size: 18 residues. Germline values: CDR1 LGHNA, CDR2 YSLEER. Trimming cost V 4 bases and J 2 bases, with 20 bases left between them. CDR3 coding DNA: TGCGCCAGCAGCCCCGTTGGAGGAGGGCTGTACACTAATGAAAAACTGTTTTTT. It translates to CASSPVGGGLYTNEKLFF.

The chain links TRBV9 to TRBJ2-1; D gene ambiguous. With 4 bases removed from V and 0 bases from J, the gap between germline ends came to 11 bases. The germline V gene encodes CDR1 SGDLS and CDR2 YYNGEE. The CDR3 loop spans 15 amino acids. The CDR3, as DNA: TGTGCCAGCAGCCTACGCTCAAACTCCTACAATGAGCAGTTCTTC. This gives the protein CASSLRSNSYNEQFF.

This clonotype was recorded a few times. The J gene is TRBJ2-3, the V gene TRBV20-1; maybe TRBD2 (7 bases). CDR1 is DFQATT, CDR2 SNEGSKA, per germline (reference sequence). The V end was cut by 6 bases, the J end by 1 base, with 14 bases between. CDR3 size: 14 residues. In nucleotides, the CDR3 is TGCAGTGCCCCGAGGGGGGGCCGCACAGATACGCAGTATTTT. As protein: CSAPRGGRTDTQYF.

The genes are TRBV6-5 and TRBJ1-6, with D tentatively TRBD1 (6 bases). The CDR3 runs 14 residues. Trimming removed 3 bases from V and 14 bases from J, with 17 bases in between. Germline values: CDR1 MNHEY, CDR2 SVGAGI. CDR3 nucleotides: TGTGCCAGCAGTTATGGCTGGACAGACGAAGCCCTCCACTTT. Its translation: CASSYGWTDEALHF.

This chain connects TRBV20-1 to TRBJ2-4; tentatively, D is TRBD1 (5 bases). The CDR3 totals 14 residues. Germline assignment: CDR1 DFQATT and CDR2 SNEGSKA (reference sequence). V gave up 6 bases and J gave up 5 bases, with 17 bases separating them. The CDR3: CSAAGIWHENIQYF. Written as DNA, the CDR3 is TGCAGTGCGGCAGGGATATGGCATGAAAACATTCAGTACTTC.

This clonotype was detected ten times or more. The chain combines TRBV6-2 or TRBV6-3 with TRBJ1-5; 11 nucleotides line up with TRBD1. Germline-derived CDR1 and CDR2 are MNHEY and SVGEGT. Trimming removed 2 bases from V and 0 bases from J; junction bases left unmatched: 9. CDR3 length: 19 residues. The CDR3 DNA reads TGTGCCAGCAGTTACCCCCGGGGGACAGGGGGACATAGCAATCAGCCCCAGCATTTT. Its protein product is CASSYPRGTGGHSNQPQHF.

V usage is TRBV29-1 and J usage is TRBJ1-1; tentative D call: TRBD1 (5 bases). The CDR3 is 14 residues long. Germline V gene lookup returns CDR1 SQVTM and CDR2 ANQGSEA. V was trimmed by 6 bases and J by 1 base, leaving 15 bases between them. The CDR3: CSVSKGAGNTEAFF. The DNA for the CDR3 is TGCAGCGTCAGTAAAGGGGCAGGGAACACTGAAGCTTTCTTT.

V and J are TRBV7-2 and TRBJ2-1; D remains unclear. Germline V gene sequence: CDR1 SGHTA, CDR2 FQGNSA. Trimming removed 5 bases from V and 5 bases from J, with 10 bases in between. The CDR3 is made up of 13 amino acids. CDR3: CASSVERHNEQFF. The CDR3 DNA reads as TGTGCCAGCAGCGTAGAAAGACACAATGAGCAGTTCTTC.

In its sample, this clonotype was seen a few times. The chain links TRBV29-1 to TRBJ1-1; D is undetermined. CDR3 size: 12 residues. V gave up 4 bases and J gave up 4 bases, with 10 bases separating them. Germline CDR1 and CDR2: SQVTM and ANQGSEA. The CDR3, as DNA: TGCAGCGTTGCCGGTCAGACCACTGAAGCTTTCTTT. Its protein is CSVAGQTTEAFF.

The V call is TRBV29-1, the J call TRBJ2-3; weak D call: TRBD1 (5 bases). The CDR3 is 16 amino acids. CDR1 and CDR2 (germline): SQVTM, ANQGSEA. V lost 5 bases to trimming and J lost 3 bases, with 21 bases between them. The CDR3: CSVFPPRGAGTDTQYF. The DNA for the CDR3 is TGCAGCGTTTTTCCCCCCCGTGGGGCCGGGACAGATACGCAGTATTTT.

This clonotype was seen a few times. V and J are TRBV4-3 and TRBJ1-1; D gene uncertain. The CDR3 length is 14 residues. Germline-derived CDR1 and CDR2 are LGHNA and YSLEER. Trimming shortened V by 0 bases and J by 1 base, and 6 bases separated the two germline ends. The CDR3 is CASSQDNRNTEAFF. The CDR3, as DNA: TGCGCCAGCAGCCAAGATAACCGGAACACTGAAGCTTTCTTT.

Many counts were recorded for this clonotype. This chain connects TRBV27 to TRBJ1-2, with D possibly TRBD1 on 6 matching bases. The ends were cut back, 5 bases at V and 6 bases at J, with 19 bases in the middle. Germline-derived CDR1 and CDR2 are MNHEY and SMNVEV (reference sequence). This CDR3 contains 15 residues. The CDR3 loop is CASSPVGQRNDGYTF. CDR3 bases: TGTGCCAGCAGTCCCGTCGGACAGCGAAATGATGGCTACACCTTC.

In this sample, this clonotype turned up a few times. The chain is built from TRBV20-1 and TRBJ2-3, with 9 bases identical to TRBD2. Germline V gene data show CDR1 as DFQATT and CDR2 as SNEGSKA (reference sequence). After removal of 6 bases from V and 0 bases from J, the junction contained 4 bases not matched to a gene. CDR3 size: 14 residues. For the CDR3, the DNA is TGCAGTGCAAAGACTAGCGGAAGCACAGATACGCAGTATTTT. This gives the protein CSAKTSGSTDTQYF.

This clonotype appeared a few times. This chain joins TRBV28 and TRBJ2-4; D is possibly TRBD1 (6 bases). V lost 3 bases to trimming and J lost 1 base, with 13 bases between them. The germline V gene encodes CDR1 MDHEN and CDR2 SYDVKM. The CDR3 is 16 amino acids. The CDR3 region has the DNA TGTGCCAGCAGTTTTCCAATCACAGGGGCCAAAAACATTCAGTACTTC. Translated: CASSFPITGAKNIQYF.

This clonotype occurred a few times. The CDR3 nucleotides read TGCAGTGCTGGGGACAGCGCCTCTGCTAGCACAGATACGCAGTATTTT. Translation gives CSAGDSASASTDTQYF. The V gene is TRBV20-1, the J gene TRBJ2-3; 7 bases align to TRBD1. CDR3 length: 16 residues. Germline-derived CDR1 and CDR2 are DFQATT and SNEGSKA (reference sequence). J lost 0 bases, V lost 5 bases, and 11 bases had no gene match.

At least ten counts were recorded for this clonotype. The V call is TRBV7-9, the J call TRBJ2-1, with no clear D. V was clipped by 5 bases and J by 3 bases, with 2 bases between them. CDR1 and CDR2 (germline): SEHNR, FQNEAQ (reference sequence). The CDR3 runs to 11 residues. CDR3 in amino acids: CASSHYNEQFF. CDR3 nucleotides: TGTGCCAGCAGCCACTACAATGAGCAGTTCTTC.